This T cell receptor (beta chain) came from a study of T-cell memory formation after mild COVID-19 (dated by TCRdb to 2020 to 2022). Regarding the complete study: TCR sequence clusters from the two donors were largely donor specific. Two young, previously healthy adult volunteers, one female and one male, were included in the cohort. T-cell clones expanding and contracting after mild COVID-19 in two donors were tracked by longitudinal TCRalpha and TCRbeta repertoire sequencing.

Overall results and qualifications from the work: The detection of some responding clones in pre-infection memory suggests that pre-existing cross-reactive memory T cells joined the SARS-CoV-2 response. Contracting CD4+ clones were found mainly in CM and EM memory subsets, while CD8+ clones were enriched in EMRA. The second-wave clones that peaked on day 37 were not confirmed to be SARS-CoV-2 specific. Balanced CD4/CD8 phenotypes were observed for clones contracting from day 15 to 85, whereas a bias towards CD4+ was observed for a second wave of clones expanding from day 15 to 37. Only a couple of mild cases were covered by the study, and larger cohorts that include severe cases with pre-infection samples were considered necessary.

A remark on this clonotype: The antigen it binds to is not known. The input lacks base qualities; no much larger clone sits a single base away.

The run used an Illumina NovaSeq 6000. TCRalpha and TCRbeta cDNA libraries were constructed by 5'RACE with constant-segment primers, with sample barcodes and unique molecular identifiers being introduced. RNA was extracted from every sample with Trizol reagent. Library amplification was performed in two PCR steps, and a second sample barcode and Illumina TruSeq adapters were introduced in the second step. The libraries were sequenced on an Illumina NovaSeq using 2 x 150 bp paired-end reads. In the authors' own workflow: Reads were demultiplexed and collapsed into UMI-guided consensus sequences with migec v1.2.7. With mixcr v2.1.11, UMI consensuses were aligned to TRA and TRB V and J templates and assembled into clonotypes. A clonotype was counted as expanded or contracted only when both edgeR and NoisET called the clonotype significant, with the noise models trained on biological replicates. edgeR calls used a false discovery rate-adjusted p below 0.01 and a log2 fold-change threshold of 1. As an exploratory analysis of dynamics, max-normalized trajectories of the 1000 most abundant clonotypes were examined with PCA combined with hierarchical clustering. Separately sequenced CD4+ and CD8+ repertoires were used to assign a CD4 or CD8 phenotype to each responding clone. Using fastp trimming at Q25 and MiXCR clonotype assembly, TCRdb reanalyzed the public sequencing data and kept in-frame beta chains. Rows are combined by CDR3 protein, so each entry shows the most common genes and DNA. These V and J calls originate from TCRdb's pipeline instead of the authors' own analysis. The sample contains approximately 60,000 distinct CDR3 sequences, approximately 9% of them found a single time. The ten largest clones capture approximately 1.1% of the sample.

Ficoll-Paque density gradient centrifugation was used to isolate PBMCs. From cysteine to phenylalanine, the CDR3 is 16 amino acids long. Only the CDR3 DNA stays, 48 bases, in frame from base 1. CDR1 and CDR2, per the germline V gene, are SGDLS and YYNGEE. At the junction V is shortened by 0 bases and J by 0 bases, with 12 bases in between. The chain joins TRBV9 to TRBJ2-5; TRBD1 is possibly the D segment (7 matching bases). Sequencing input: PBMCs or a T cell subset sorted from them (not recorded which). This receptor was identified in a man aged 18 to 29 who had mild COVID-19 (a few samples of this study predate the infection). The sample titles of this study are shuffled in the database, so cell type and time point are left out; the donor was told from shared clones. CDR3 loop: CASSVAEGAYQETQYF. The DNA sequence follows: TGTGCCAGCAGCGTAGCGGAGGGGGCCTACCAAGAGACCCAGTACTTC.